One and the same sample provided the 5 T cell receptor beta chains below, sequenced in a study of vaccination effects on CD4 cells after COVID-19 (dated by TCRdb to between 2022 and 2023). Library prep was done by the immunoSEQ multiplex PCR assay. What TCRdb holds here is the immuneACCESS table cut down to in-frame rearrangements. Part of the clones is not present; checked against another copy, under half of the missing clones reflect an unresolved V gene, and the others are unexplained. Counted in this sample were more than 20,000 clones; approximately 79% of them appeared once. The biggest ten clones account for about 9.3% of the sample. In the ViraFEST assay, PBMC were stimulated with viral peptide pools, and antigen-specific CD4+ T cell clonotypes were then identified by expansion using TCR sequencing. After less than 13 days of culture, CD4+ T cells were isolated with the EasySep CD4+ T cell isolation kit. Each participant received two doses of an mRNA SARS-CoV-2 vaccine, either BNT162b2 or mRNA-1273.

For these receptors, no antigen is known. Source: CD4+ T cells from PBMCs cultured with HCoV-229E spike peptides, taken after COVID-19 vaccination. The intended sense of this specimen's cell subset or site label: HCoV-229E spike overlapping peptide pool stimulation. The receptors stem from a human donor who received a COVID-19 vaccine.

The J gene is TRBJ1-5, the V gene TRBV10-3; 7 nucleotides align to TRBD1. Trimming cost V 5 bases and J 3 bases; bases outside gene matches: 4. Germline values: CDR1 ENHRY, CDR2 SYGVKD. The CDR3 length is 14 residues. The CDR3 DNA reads TGTGCCATCAGTAGCGGACAGGACAATCAGCCCCAGCATTTT. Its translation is CAISSGQDNQPQHF.

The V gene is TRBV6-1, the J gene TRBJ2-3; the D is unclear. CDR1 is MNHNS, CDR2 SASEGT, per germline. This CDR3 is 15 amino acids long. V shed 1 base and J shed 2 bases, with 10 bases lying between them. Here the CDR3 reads CASSEGNRNTDTQYF. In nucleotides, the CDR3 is TGTGCCAGCAGTGAAGGAAACAGAAACACAGATACGCAGTATTTT.

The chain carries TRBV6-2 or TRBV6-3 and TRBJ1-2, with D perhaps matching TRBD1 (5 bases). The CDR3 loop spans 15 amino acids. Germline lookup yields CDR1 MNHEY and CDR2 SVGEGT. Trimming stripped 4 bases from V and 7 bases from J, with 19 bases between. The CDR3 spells CASSSSPGRLAGYTF. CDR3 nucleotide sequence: TGTGCCAGCAGTTCCTCGCCGGGGCGTTTAGCTGGCTACACCTTC.

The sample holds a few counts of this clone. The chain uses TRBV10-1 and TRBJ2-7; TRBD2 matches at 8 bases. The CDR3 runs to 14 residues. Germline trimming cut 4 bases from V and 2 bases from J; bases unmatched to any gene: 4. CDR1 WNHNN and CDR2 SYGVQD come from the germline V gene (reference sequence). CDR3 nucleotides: TGCGCCAGCAGTGGAGCGGGAGCCCCCTACGAGCAGTACTTC. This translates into CASSGAGAPYEQYF.

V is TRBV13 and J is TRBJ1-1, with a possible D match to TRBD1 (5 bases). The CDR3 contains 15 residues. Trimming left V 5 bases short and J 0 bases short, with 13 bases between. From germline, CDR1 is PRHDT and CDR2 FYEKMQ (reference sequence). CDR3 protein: CASSPMGVVNTEAFF. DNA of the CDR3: TGTGCCAGCAGCCCTATGGGGGTCGTGAACACTGAAGCTTTCTTT.